The 6 T cell receptor beta chains below all came from one sample that was sequenced in a study of shared clonotypes between healthy human individuals. Clones were sequenced by immunoSEQ multiplex PCR, and TCRdb holds only the in-frame ones, with some missing. The sample has under 150,000 clones, around two thirds seen once. The sequencing input was memory CD8+ T cells sorted from blood. The subset here: CD45RO+ cells pooled with CCR7-negative TemRA cells. Source of these receptors: a woman in her twenties or thirties in good health.

The J gene is TRBJ2-5, the V gene TRBV25-1; 13 nucleotides line up with TRBD2. Matching the DNA end better, TRBJ2-7 makes the J call doubtful. CDR3 length: 14 residues. The germline CDR1 and CDR2 sequences are MGHDK and SYGVNS. As DNA, the CDR3 is TGTGCCAGCGAGGGGACTAGCGGGGCCTACGAGCAGTACTTC. It yields the protein CASEGTSGAYEQYF.

This chain joins TRBV23-1 and TRBJ2-6; D unclear. TRBV23-1 is an ORF for which the function is uncertain. V lost 4 bases and J 0 bases, leaving 16 bases between the germline ends. This CDR3 has 18 amino acids. The CDR3 protein is CASSPIGFRSSGANVLTF. CDR3 bases: TGCGCCAGCAGTCCTATAGGGTTCAGGAGCTCTGGGGCCAACGTCCTGACTTTC.

This clone turned up a few times. The chain has TRBV29-1 and TRBJ1-5, with TRBD1 as a possible D gene (6 bases). Germline CDR1 SQVTM, CDR2 ANQGSEA. The CDR3 is 14 residues long. Trimming removed 4 bases at V and 1 base at J, with 11 bases between. The CDR3 DNA sequence: TGCAGCGTTGGGTTAGGGGGAAGCAATCAGCCCCAGCATTTT. Its protein product is CSVGLGGSNQPQHF.

This clone was counted between two and nine times. The V gene is TRBV9, the J gene TRBJ2-7; 8 bases match TRBD2. The CDR3 has 13 amino acids. With 5 bases clipped from V and 1 base from J, the junction kept 2 bases outside the gene matches. Germline lookup yields CDR1 SGDLS and CDR2 YYNGEE. The CDR3 loop reads CASSSGISYEQYF. The CDR3 bases are TGTGCCAGCAGTAGCGGGATATCCTACGAGCAGTACTTC.

The J gene is TRBJ2-5, the V gene TRBV30, with 16 bases that match TRBD2. Trimming took 8 bases from V and 2 from J; bases not matched to a gene: 8. Germline assignment: CDR1 GTSNPN and CDR2 SVGIG (reference sequence). This CDR3 comprises 16 residues. The CDR3 region is CALGSGLAGGQETQYF. CDR3 nucleotides: TGTGCCCTCGGTTCGGGACTAGCGGGAGGGCAAGAGACCCAGTACTTC.

About this clone itself: The sample holds other DNA sequences that translate to the same CDR3. This sequence joins TRBV7-9 and TRBJ1-1, with D possibly TRBD1 on 5 matching bases. CDR3 length: 14 residues. Deletions cut 3 bases from V and 1 base from J, with 9 bases between. Germline V gene sequence: CDR1 SEHNR, CDR2 FQNEAQ (reference sequence). CDR3 DNA sequence: TGTGCCAGCAGCTTGCAGGGTGGGAACACTGAAGCTTTCTTT. Translating gives CASSLQGGNTEAFF. The variable domain in full, with the rest retrieved from reference TRBV7-9 and TRBJ1-1, is DTGVSQNPRHKITKRGQNVTFRCDPISEHNRLYWYRQTLGQGPEFLTYFQNEAQLEKSRLLSDRFSAERPKGSFSTLEIQRTEQGDSAMYLCASSLQGGNTEAFFGQGTRLTVV.